Presented here are 27 T cell receptor beta chains from one specimen sequenced in a study of Ad26.COV2.S vaccination and SARS-CoV-2 variants. Treatment indicated: roughly 18 received Ad26.COV2.S at low or high dose, single or two shots; 5 received placebo; per-sample allocation not given. Collection of samples fell on day 63 after the first vaccine or placebo injection. The table came from immunoSEQ multiplex PCR; TCRdb's copy has only in-frame clones and leaves some out. The sample contains about 380,000 clones, approximately 83% of which appear only once. The input for sequencing was peripheral blood, taken in a trial of Ad26.COV2.S vaccine versus placebo. These receptors came from a person aged 18-60 years who received the Ad26.COV2.S COVID-19 vaccine or a placebo.

The rearrangement links TRBV6-6 to TRBJ1-5, with 7 bases fitting TRBD1. After removal of 5 bases from V and 6 bases from J, the junction contained 10 bases not matched to a gene. CDR1 is MNHNY, CDR2 SVGAGI, per germline (reference sequence). CDR3 length equals 15 residues. The CDR3 DNA reads as TGTGCCAGCAGTGCGACAGGGCGGAGAGGTCAGCCCCAGCATTTT. Amino acids: CASSATGRRGQPQHF.

The chain uses TRBV27 and TRBJ1-1; D is possibly TRBD1 (5 bases). Germline V gives CDR1 MNHEY, CDR2 SMNVEV (reference sequence). CDR3 length: 14 amino acids. V was clipped by 0 bases and J by 5 bases, with 10 bases between them. DNA for the CDR3: TGTGCCAGCAGTTTATCGTGGGGGGGGACTGAAGCTTTCTTT. It translates to CASSLSWGGTEAFF.

This clone was detected only once. The chain carries TRBV7-3 and TRBJ2-2, with 7 bases fitting TRBD1. Germline V gene sequence: CDR1 SGHTA, CDR2 FQGTGA. The CDR3 extends over 16 amino acids. V trimming: 3 bases; J trimming: 3 bases; junction bases outside the gene matches: 7. CDR3 bases: TGTGCCAGCAGCTTCTCGAGGGGGCGGGACACCGGGGAGCTGTTTTTT. Encoded protein: CASSFSRGRDTGELFF. The variable domain in full, completed from reference TRBV7-3 and TRBJ2-2, reads GAGVSQTPSNKVTEKGKYVELRCDPISGHTALYWYRQSLGQGPEFLIYFQGTGAADDSGLPNDRFFAVRPEGSVSTLKIQRTERGDSAVYLCASSFSRGRDTGELFFGEGSRLTVL.

The chain links TRBV6-5 to TRBJ1-3; TRBD1 is a possible D gene (5 bases). Trimming stripped 5 bases from V and 8 bases from J, with 13 bases between. CDR3 length: 13 residues. Germline V gene lookup returns CDR1 MNHEY and CDR2 SVGAGI. CDR3 region: CASSLPQGDTIYF. As DNA, the CDR3 is TGTGCCAGCAGTCTACCCCAGGGAGACACCATATATTTT.

This clone was detected once. The chain is built from TRBV5-6 and TRBJ2-5, with D unclear. V was trimmed by 6 bases and J by 5 bases, leaving 14 bases between them. Germline CDR1 is SGHDT and CDR2 is YYEEEE. CDR3 length equals 13 residues. Written as DNA, the CDR3 is TGTGCCAGCACAAGCCGCTCCGGGGAGACCCAGTACTTC. Its translation: CASTSRSGETQYF.

This clone showed up just once. The chain uses TRBV4-1 and TRBJ1-1; D possibly corresponds to TRBD1 (6 bases). Trimming removed 1 base from V and 1 base from J, with 10 bases in between. This CDR3 has 15 residues. Germline V gives CDR1 MGHRA, CDR2 YSYEKL. The DNA for the CDR3 is TGCGCCAGCAGCCAAGTCGGGACAACGAACACTGAAGCTTTCTTT. Translated, it gives CASSQVGTTNTEAFF.

V gene TRBV4-3 combines with J gene TRBJ2-2, with a possible D match to TRBD1 (5 bases). Trimming removed 1 base from V and 8 bases from J, with 11 bases in between. Germline CDR1 and CDR2: LGHNA and YSLEER. The CDR3 is 14 amino acids. In DNA form, the CDR3 reads TGCGCCAGCAGCCAAGCATTCCAGGGTGGGGAGCTGTTTTTT. It translates to CASSQAFQGGELFF.

The chain is built from TRBV7-3 and TRBJ2-1; D possibly corresponds to TRBD2 (6 bases). Deletions cut 5 bases from V and 0 bases from J, with 11 bases between. The germline V gene encodes CDR1 SGHTA and CDR2 FQGTGA. The CDR3 has 15 amino acids. The CDR3 DNA is TGTGCCAGCAGCCCGGGGGTTAGCTCCTACAATGAGCAGTTCTTC. Amino acids: CASSPGVSSYNEQFF.

J is TRBJ2-3 and V is TRBV30; 7 bases are a match to TRBD2. CDR1 is GTSNPN and CDR2 is SVGIG in the germline V gene (reference sequence). The CDR3 runs 14 residues. The V gene end was trimmed by 5 bases and the J gene end by 1 base; junction bases not matched to a gene: 6. CDR3 amino acids: CAWGSSGGTDTQYF. In DNA, the CDR3 is TGTGCCTGGGGATCTAGCGGAGGCACAGATACGCAGTATTTT.

The V gene is TRBV6-6, the J gene TRBJ2-1; possibly TRBD2 for D (5 bases). Germline V gene data show CDR1 as MNHNY and CDR2 as SVGAGI (reference sequence). The CDR3 is 14 residues long. The germline V and J ends were trimmed by 0 bases and 4 bases, with 7 bases remaining between them. The CDR3 loop is CASSYSRVYNEQFF. The CDR3 DNA reads TGTGCCAGCAGTTACTCGAGGGTTTACAATGAGCAGTTCTTC.

The chain recombines TRBV3-1 (or the pseudogene TRBV3-2) with TRBJ1-6; D unclear. The V and J ends lost 0 bases and 10 bases respectively, with 13 bases between them. From germline, CDR1 is LGHDT and CDR2 YNNKEL (reference sequence). The CDR3 length is 15 residues. CDR3 coding DNA: TGTGCCAGCAGCCAAGATCGGACGGGTGGCTCACCCCTCCACTTT. As protein: CASSQDRTGGSPLHF.

V is TRBV9 and J is TRBJ2-5, with no clear D. In germline, CDR1 is SGDLS, CDR2 YYNGEE. The CDR3 is made up of 12 amino acids. Deletions cut 1 base from V and 4 bases from J, with 5 bases between. The CDR3 coding sequence is TGTGCCAGCAGCGTATCCGGAGAGACCCAGTACTTC. It codes for CASSVSGETQYF.

The chain is built from TRBV30 and TRBJ2-7, with unresolved D. V gave up 0 bases and J gave up 5 bases, with 11 bases separating them. This CDR3 spans 13 amino acids. Germline V lookup: CDR1 GTSNPN, CDR2 SVGIG (reference sequence). CDR3 in amino acids: CAWSVAVGDEQYF. The CDR3 coding sequence is TGTGCCTGGAGTGTGGCGGTAGGCGACGAGCAGTACTTC.

Only one count was recorded for this clone. J is TRBJ2-3 and V is TRBV5-4; the D is unclear. CDR3 length: 13 amino acids. V gave up 3 bases and J gave up 3 bases, with 8 bases separating them. Germline CDR1 is SGHNT and CDR2 is YYREEE (reference sequence). The CDR3 sequence: CASSSTTTDTQYF. In DNA form, the CDR3 reads TGTGCCAGCAGCTCGACCACGACAGATACGCAGTATTTT.

The chain recombines TRBV7-9 with TRBJ1-2; D is ambiguous. The CDR3 is 15 residues long. V was clipped by 5 bases and J by 4 bases, with 17 bases between them. In germline, CDR1 is SEHNR, CDR2 FQNEAQ (reference sequence). The CDR3 protein is CASSPSSLRAYGYTF. For the CDR3, the DNA is TGTGCCAGCAGCCCGTCGTCCCTGCGGGCCTATGGCTACACCTTC.

This clone was recorded only once. In DNA form, the CDR3 reads TGCGCCAGCAGCCAAGAGATCGGCGGGGGGGTCCCCTTAAGGACAGATACGCAGTATTTT. It translates to CASSQEIGGGVPLRTDTQYF. The chain is built from TRBV4-3 and TRBJ2-3; 9 positions agree with TRBD2. V was pared by 0 bases and J by 3 bases, with 16 bases of the junction left unmatched. The length of the CDR3 is 20 residues. Looked up from germline, CDR1 is LGHNA and CDR2 is YSLEER.

The chain joins TRBV27 to TRBJ1-1; D remains unclear. CDR1 MNHEY and CDR2 SMNVEV come from the germline V gene (reference sequence). V was shortened by 4 bases and J by 2 bases, with 8 bases between the two germline ends. The length of the CDR3 is 13 residues. The CDR3 region is CASSSGLNTEAFF. The CDR3 region has the DNA TGTGCCAGCAGTTCTGGACTAAACACTGAAGCTTTCTTT.

The gene calls are TRBV4-1 and TRBJ1-6; TRBD1 is a possible D gene (5 bases). The germline CDR1 and CDR2 sequences are MGHRA and YSYEKL. CDR3 length: 12 amino acids. The V and J ends lost 3 bases and 13 bases respectively, with 10 bases between them. CDR3 DNA: TGCGCCAGCAGCCAGGGGACGGCTCCCCTCCACTTT. As protein: CASSQGTAPLHF.

This chain links TRBV6-5 with TRBJ2-1, with 14 bases matching TRBD2. Germline values: CDR1 MNHEY, CDR2 SVGAGI. This CDR3 contains 15 residues. Trimming took 7 bases from V and 10 from J; bases not matched to a gene: 9. CDR3 sequence (DNA): TGTGCCAGCACTACGACTAGCGGGAGGGCCGGCGAGCAGTTCTTC. Protein sequence: CASTTTSGRAGEQFF.

The chain carries TRBV5-1 and TRBJ2-2; D unresolved. Per germline, CDR1 SGHRS and CDR2 YFSETQ. CDR3 length equals 13 residues. V was clipped by 0 bases and J by 6 bases, with 6 bases between them. CDR3 region: CASSLVGPGELFF. The CDR3 DNA reads TGCGCCAGCAGCTTGGTAGGCCCCGGGGAGCTGTTTTTT.

The table lists this clone with a count of one. The gene calls are TRBV2 and TRBJ2-5; D possibly corresponds to TRBD2 (6 bases). V was clipped by 4 bases and J by 2 bases, with 8 bases between them. The CDR3 has 13 amino acids. Germline V gene sequence: CDR1 SNHLY, CDR2 FYNNEI. The DNA of the CDR3 is TGTGCCAGCAGTGGTAGCGGACAAGAGACCCAGTACTTC. Translating it yields CASSGSGQETQYF.

V and J are TRBV11-2 and TRBJ2-2; TRBD2 is a possible D gene (6 bases). Trimming removed 7 bases from V and 0 bases from J, with 15 bases in between. Germline loops: CDR1 SGHAT, CDR2 FQNNGV. The CDR3 consists of 16 residues. CDR3 DNA: TGTGCCAGCACCACCAGGGCTAGCGCGAACACCGGGGAGCTGTTTTTT. This codes for CASTTRASANTGELFF.

The genes are TRBV5-1 and TRBJ1-2; D is perhaps TRBD1 (5 bases). CDR1 is SGHRS, CDR2 YFSETQ, per germline. V was pared by 4 bases and J by 1 base, with 17 bases between. The CDR3 totals 16 residues. The CDR3 loop reads CASSPDVWGSNYGYTF. The CDR3 DNA follows: TGCGCCAGCAGCCCCGATGTTTGGGGGAGTAACTATGGCTACACCTTC.

V gene TRBV28 combines with J gene TRBJ1-2; 12 nucleotides align to TRBD1. J gave up 6 bases and V 5 bases, and 7 bases lay outside the gene matches. CDR1 and CDR2 from the germline V gene are MDHEN and SYDVKM. The CDR3 is 15 residues long. CDR3 residues: CASSPGTGGANGYTF. The CDR3, as DNA: TGTGCCAGCAGTCCCGGGACAGGGGGCGCCAATGGCTACACCTTC.

In the case of this clone: Other DNA sequences in this specimen translate into the identical CDR3. The chain couples TRBV7-9 to TRBJ2-5; perhaps TRBD1 as D (5 bases). Germline assignment: CDR1 SEHNR and CDR2 FQNEAQ (reference sequence). V lost 3 bases and J lost 1, with 6 bases in between. The CDR3 extends over 13 amino acids. For the CDR3, the DNA is TGTGCCAGCAGCTTGACAGTCCAAGAGACCCAGTACTTC. This encodes CASSLTVQETQYF.

The chain has TRBV7-8 and TRBJ2-1; D is possibly TRBD1 (6 bases). V was trimmed by 5 bases and J by 8 bases, leaving 16 bases between them. Germline loops: CDR1 SGHVS, CDR2 FQNEAQ. CDR3 length equals 14 residues. The CDR3 region has the DNA TGTGCCAGCAGCGGCGCCTACAGGGTCGATGAGCAGTTCTTC. The encoded protein is CASSGAYRVDEQFF.

V usage is TRBV10-3 and J usage is TRBJ1-1; D uncertain. Germline lookup yields CDR1 ENHRY and CDR2 SYGVKD. V lost 0 bases, J lost 3 bases, and 11 bases lay in between. This CDR3 region has 15 residues. DNA of the CDR3: TGTGCCATCAGTGAGTCGGGCGGACGGGACACTGAAGCTTTCTTT. This gives the protein CAISESGGRDTEAFF.